This T cell receptor (beta chain) derives from a study of T cells in Graves' hyperthyroidism and ophthalmopathy. Broader study findings: Model output signaled ophthalmopathy a median roughly 6.5 months ahead of onset.

This clonotype was counted at least ten times. Its antigen is undetermined. V lost 5 bases and J lost 0; bases outside the gene matches: 5. CDR3 length equals 15 residues. CDR1 KGHSH and CDR2 LQKENI come from the germline V gene. Amplification of TCR beta CDR3 regions used RNA as the template. First-round RT-PCR of the TCR CDR3 relied on the HTBI primer set. MiXCR, applied by TCRdb to the multiplex PCR reads, yields one record per CDR3 protein. This table has over 450,000 distinct CDR3 sequences, approximately 17% appearing once. Sequenced material: blood. The clonotype originates from a woman younger than 35 with Graves' ophthalmopathy. The chain joins TRBV18 to TRBJ2-7; 9 nucleotides agree with TRBD1. The CDR3 spells CASSSTGGTSYEQYF. The CDR3 nucleotides read TGTGCCAGCTCATCGACAGGGGGTACCTCCTACGAGCAGTACTTC.